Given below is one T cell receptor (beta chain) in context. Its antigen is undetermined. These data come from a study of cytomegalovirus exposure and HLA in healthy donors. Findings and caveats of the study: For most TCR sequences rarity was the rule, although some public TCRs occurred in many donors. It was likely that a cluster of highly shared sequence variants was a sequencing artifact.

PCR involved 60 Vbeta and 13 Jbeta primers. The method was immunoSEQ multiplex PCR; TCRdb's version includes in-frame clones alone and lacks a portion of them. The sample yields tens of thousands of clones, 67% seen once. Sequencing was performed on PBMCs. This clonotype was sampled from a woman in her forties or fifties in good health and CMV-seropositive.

For the CDR3, the DNA is TGTGCCAGCAGCTTCCAAGGACAGGGGAGGAATGAGCAGTTCTTC. Amino acid sequence: CASSFQGQGRNEQFF. The V call is TRBV5-6, the J call TRBJ2-1; 9 nucleotides line up with TRBD1. Trimming took 2 bases from V and 7 from J; bases not matched to a gene: 7. The CDR3 is 15 amino acids. From germline, CDR1 is SGHDT and CDR2 YYEEEE.